Listed here is a single T cell receptor (beta chain). The sample belongs to a study of blood T cell repertoires in COVID-19. Measured with immunoSEQ multiplex PCR; TCRdb has only the in-frame clones, and not every one. The sample lists around 200,000 clones; over 75% were seen once. Germline CDR1 reads SGDLS; CDR2 reads YYNGEE. Trimming removed 0 bases at V and 3 bases at J, with 16 bases between. This CDR3 is 18 amino acids long. Clinical history reported by participants formed the basis on which cohorts were assigned. The sequenced material came from PBMCs or T cells enriched from blood (not recorded which). The chain uses TRBV9 and TRBJ2-6; maybe TRBD2 (7 bases). This TCR was recovered from a woman aged 40-49 years with acute COVID-19. The CDR3 DNA sequence: TGTGCCAGCAGCGTAGCTGGGGGGGGGCCCGGTGGGGCCAACGTCCTGACTTTC. This translates into CASSVAGGGPGGANVLTF.